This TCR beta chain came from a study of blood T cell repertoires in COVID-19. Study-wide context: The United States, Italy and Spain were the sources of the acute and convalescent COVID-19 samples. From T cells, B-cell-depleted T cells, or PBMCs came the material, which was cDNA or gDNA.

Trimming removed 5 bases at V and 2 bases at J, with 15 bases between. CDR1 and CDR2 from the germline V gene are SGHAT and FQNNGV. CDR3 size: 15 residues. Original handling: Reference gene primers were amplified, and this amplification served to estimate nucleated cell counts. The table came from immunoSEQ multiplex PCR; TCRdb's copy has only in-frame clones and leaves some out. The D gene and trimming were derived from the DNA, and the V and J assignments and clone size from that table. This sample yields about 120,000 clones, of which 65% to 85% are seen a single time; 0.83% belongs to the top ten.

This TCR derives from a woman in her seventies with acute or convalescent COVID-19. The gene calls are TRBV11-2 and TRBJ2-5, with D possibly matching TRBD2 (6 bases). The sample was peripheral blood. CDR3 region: CASSRRETTQETQYF. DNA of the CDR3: TGTGCCAGCAGCCGACGGGAGACAACGCAAGAGACCCAGTACTTC.